This passage covers 24 T cell receptor beta chains from one sample sequenced in a study of identical twins. One entry per CDR3 protein results from TCRdb running MiXCR on the 5' RACE reads. In the table there are 200,000 to 250,000 distinct CDR3 sequences, roughly 7.5% of which are singletons. The same data also went into a second study, on yellow fever vaccine responses in identical twins.

Input material: CD8+ T cells sorted from blood. These receptors all come from a woman younger than 35 in good health.

The chain joins TRBV3-1 to TRBJ2-6; 12 nucleotides match TRBD1. In germline, CDR1 is LGHDT, CDR2 YNNKEL (reference sequence). There are 20 residues in the CDR3. The ends lost 1 base at V and 0 bases at J; junction bases unmatched: 7. The CDR3 region is CASSQGIGTGGYSGANVLTF. The CDR3 DNA is TGTGCCAGCAGCCAAGGCATCGGGACAGGGGGCTACTCTGGGGCCAACGTCCTGACTTTC.

This clonotype was counted only a few times. V is TRBV7-6 and J is TRBJ2-5; no clear D gene. Germline CDR1 and CDR2: SGHVS and FNYEAQ. The V and J ends lost 3 bases and 5 bases respectively, with 28 bases between them. The CDR3 runs to 19 residues. Here the CDR3 reads CASSLSFGPDESLGETQYF. CDR3 DNA: TGTGCCAGCAGCTTGTCGTTCGGGCCAGATGAGTCTTTGGGGGAGACCCAGTACTTC.

Many counts were recorded for this clonotype. This chain connects TRBV28 to TRBJ2-1, with TRBD2 as a possible D gene (5 bases). Germline values: CDR1 MDHEN, CDR2 SYDVKM. This CDR3 spans 15 amino acids. V gave up 1 base and J gave up 2 bases, with 9 bases separating them. The CDR3 coding sequence is TGTGCCAGCAGTTTATCACGGGGAGCCTACAATGAGCAGTTCTTC. Protein: CASSLSRGAYNEQFF.

The CDR3 nucleotides read TGTGCCACCCTCGAGGGGGATACGCAGTATTTT. Residues: CATLEGDTQYF. V gene TRBV2 combines with J gene TRBJ2-3; D could derive from TRBD1 or TRBD2 (5 bases each). V gave up 10 bases and J gave up 6 bases, with 11 bases separating them. Germline assignment: CDR1 SNHLY and CDR2 FYNNEI. The CDR3 has 11 residues. Complete variable domain (other parts from reference TRBV2 and TRBJ2-3): EPEVTQTPSHQVTQMGQEVILRCVPISNHLYFYWYRQILGQKVEFLVSFYNNEISEKSEIFDDQFSVERPDGSNFTLKIRSTKLEDSAMYFCATLEGDTQYFGPGTRLTVL.

This clonotype was seen a few times. The chain is built from TRBV10-1 and TRBJ2-2, with TRBD1 as a possible D gene (5 bases). Trimming removed 0 bases from V and 5 bases from J, with 7 bases in between. Germline CDR1 and CDR2: WNHNN and SYGVQD (reference sequence). The CDR3 runs to 14 residues. This CDR3 reads CASSESSGTGELFF. The CDR3 nucleotides are TGCGCCAGCAGTGAGTCGTCAGGGACCGGGGAGCTGTTTTTT.

This clonotype was seen a handful of times. The chain is built from TRBV12-3 or TRBV12-4 and TRBJ2-1; 10 bases fit TRBD2. V was pared by 3 bases and J by 4 bases, with 6 bases of the junction left unmatched. The CDR3 has 16 residues. CDR3 loop: CASSFAGLAVYNEQFF. The CDR3 DNA follows: TGTGCCAGCAGTTTCGCCGGACTAGCGGTATACAATGAGCAGTTCTTC.

This rearrangement joins TRBV9 to TRBJ1-2; D perhaps matches TRBD1 (5 bases). There are 12 residues in the CDR3. V lost 3 bases and J lost 8, with 11 bases in between. Per germline, CDR1 SGDLS and CDR2 YYNGEE. The CDR3 coding sequence is TGTGCCAGCAGCGCGGGGACCCTGGGCTACACCTTC. It specifies CASSAGTLGYTF.

This clonotype was detected many times. As DNA, the CDR3 is TGTGCCAGCAGTCCACCCGACCGGCAAGGCACAGATACGCAGTATTTT. Protein sequence: CASSPPDRQGTDTQYF. This sequence joins TRBV12-3 or TRBV12-4 and TRBJ2-3; no clear D. Trimming left V 5 bases short and J 1 base short, with 16 bases between. CDR3 size: 16 residues.

This clonotype came up many times. V gene TRBV5-1 combines with J gene TRBJ2-1, with 9 bases identical to TRBD1. Trimming took 9 bases from V and 8 from J; bases not matched to a gene: 12. CDR3 length: 14 amino acids. CDR1 is SGHRS and CDR2 is YFSETQ in the germline V gene. The CDR3 protein is CATNLRGQGYEQFF. DNA for the CDR3: TGCGCCACGAATCTCCGGGGACAGGGCTATGAGCAGTTCTTC.

There are a few counts of this clonotype. The chain combines TRBV7-9 with TRBJ2-7; D gene ambiguous. Germline V gene data show CDR1 as SEHNR and CDR2 as FQNEAQ (reference sequence). The CDR3 length is 13 residues. V was shortened by 5 bases and J by 0 bases, with 8 bases between the two germline ends. The CDR3 spells CASSPSSSYEQYF. Written as DNA, the CDR3 is TGTGCCAGCAGCCCCTCTAGCTCCTACGAGCAGTACTTC. Full variable domain (remainder filled in from reference TRBV7-9 and TRBJ2-7): DTGVSQNPRHKITKRGQNVTFRCDPISEHNRLYWYRQTLGQGPEFLTYFQNEAQLEKSRLLSDRFSAERPKGSFSTLEIQRTEQGDSAMYLCASSPSSSYEQYFGPGTRLTVT.

The chain couples TRBV27 to TRBJ2-7; no clear D. The CDR3 has 15 amino acids. Deletions cut 4 bases from V and 0 bases from J, with 13 bases between. Germline V gene lookup returns CDR1 MNHEY and CDR2 SMNVEV (reference sequence). The CDR3 spells CASSSLGSNSYEQYF. The DNA of the CDR3 is TGTGCCAGCAGTTCCCTCGGGTCGAACTCCTACGAGCAGTACTTC.

In this sample, this clonotype turned up a few times. J is TRBJ2-7 and V is TRBV21-1; TRBD1 is the table's D call and was not checked against the DNA. TRBV21-1 counts as a pseudogene. The CDR3 has 16 residues. This CDR3 reads CASSKTILDREDEQYV. DNA of the CDR3: TGTGCCAGCAGCAAAACCATATTGGACAGGGAAGACGAGCAGTACGTC.

The CDR3 region is CASSVEETGIGDEQFF. The CDR3 DNA is TGTGCCAGCAGCGTAGAGGAGACAGGGATCGGCGATGAGCAGTTCTTC. The V and J genes are TRBV9 and TRBJ2-1, with 7 bases that match TRBD1. CDR1 is SGDLS, CDR2 YYNGEE, per germline. The CDR3 length is 16 residues. Trimming removed 0 bases from V and 8 bases from J; junction bases left unmatched: 11.

This clonotype appeared many times. V and J are TRBV12-3 or TRBV12-4 and TRBJ2-2; D not resolved. The CDR3 contains 13 residues. Trimming shortened V by 6 bases and J by 4 bases, and 9 bases separated the two germline ends. For the CDR3, the DNA is TGTGCCAGCAGCCCCCCAGGCACCGGGGAGCTGTTTTTT. As protein: CASSPPGTGELFF.

This clonotype showed up many times. The chain couples TRBV5-1 to TRBJ2-1; 11 nucleotides line up with TRBD2. CDR1 is SGHRS, CDR2 YFSETQ, per germline. The CDR3 totals 15 residues. Germline trimming cut 4 bases from V and 10 bases from J; bases unmatched to any gene: 10. The CDR3 coding sequence is TGCGCCAGCAGCCAAACTAGCGGGAGAACGGAGGAGCAGTTCTTC. As protein: CASSQTSGRTEEQFF. Full variable domain (missing parts from reference TRBV5-1 and TRBJ2-1): KAGVTQTPRYLIKTRGQQVTLSCSPISGHRSVSWYQQTPGQGLQFLFEYFSETQRNKGNFPGRFSGRQFSNSRSEMNVSTLELGDSALYLCASSQTSGRTEEQFFGPGTRLTVL.

This clonotype was seen at least ten times. The chain combines TRBV5-5 with TRBJ2-1; maybe TRBD1 (6 bases). V shed 7 bases and J shed 5 bases, with 19 bases lying between them. This CDR3 has 15 residues. Germline V gives CDR1 SGHKS, CDR2 YYEKEE (reference sequence). The CDR3: CASAFYGTNDNEQFF. The CDR3 nucleotides are TGTGCCAGCGCATTCTACGGGACAAATGACAATGAGCAGTTCTTC.

This clonotype was counted at least ten times. The CDR3 DNA reads as TGCAGCGCCGCAACGGGCGCGATGGAATGGCCCTACGAGCAGTACTTC. Amino acid sequence: CSAATGAMEWPYEQYF. V is TRBV29-1 and J is TRBJ2-7; D call uncertain. CDR3 length equals 16 residues. The V and J ends lost 7 bases and 2 bases respectively, with 24 bases between them. The V gene's germline CDR1 is SQVTM and CDR2 ANQGSEA.

This clonotype turned up a few times. The rearrangement links TRBV14 to TRBJ2-3; no clear D gene. The length of the CDR3 is 13 residues. Germline CDR1 reads SGHDN; CDR2 reads FVKESK. The V gene lost 1 base and the J gene lost 4 bases, with 6 bases spanning the gap. CDR3 loop: CASSQVWADTQYF. The DNA for the CDR3 is TGTGCCAGCAGCCAAGTTTGGGCAGATACGCAGTATTTT.

The rearrangement links TRBV7-9 to TRBJ2-7; weak D call: TRBD2 (5 bases). CDR1 and CDR2 from the germline V gene are SEHNR and FQNEAQ (reference sequence). The CDR3 covers 14 residues. V lost 5 bases and J lost 2, with 13 bases in between. In DNA, the CDR3 is TGTGCCAGCAGCCCACTCTTAGCGCCCTACGAGCAGTACTTC. This encodes CASSPLLAPYEQYF.

J is TRBJ2-5 and V is TRBV3-1; D tentatively reads TRBD1 or TRBD2 (5 bases each). Germline CDR1 is LGHDT and CDR2 is YNNKEL (reference sequence). This CDR3 is built from 15 residues. Between the trimmed V and J ends, which lost 0 bases and 0 bases, there was a span of 8 bases. Written as DNA, the CDR3 is TGTGCCAGCAGCCAAGAAGGGACCAACCAAGAGACCCAGTACTTC. It encodes CASSQEGTNQETQYF.

This clonotype has just one count. This chain joins TRBV4-2 and TRBJ2-2, with unresolved D. Germline assignment: CDR1 LGHNA and CDR2 YNFKEQ. The CDR3 is made up of 13 amino acids. Trimming pared 2 bases from V and 5 bases from J, leaving 6 bases between. CDR3 residues: CASSQPGTGELFF. The CDR3 DNA follows: TGTGCCAGCAGCCAACCCGGGACCGGGGAGCTGTTTTTT.

This clonotype was counted between two and nine times. This chain links TRBV10-3 with TRBJ2-7, with TRBD2 matching over 7 bases. The germline CDR1 and CDR2 sequences are ENHRY and SYGVKD. J lost 5 bases, V lost 2 bases, and 3 bases had no gene match. The CDR3 is 13 amino acids. CDR3 in amino acids: CAISEDGGNEQYV. The CDR3 DNA reads TGTGCCATCAGTGAGGACGGGGGGAACGAGCAGTACGTC.

This clonotype was seen ten or more times. The J gene is TRBJ1-5, the V gene TRBV12-3 or TRBV12-4; 8 nucleotides align to TRBD1. Germline trimming cut 6 bases from V and 2 bases from J; bases unmatched to any gene: 9. CDR3 size: 16 residues. The chain's CDR3 is CASRGTGHVGNQPQHF. CDR3 nucleotides: TGTGCCAGCAGGGGGACAGGCCACGTTGGCAATCAGCCCCAGCATTTT.

Comments on this clonotype: This may be a read error: a much more frequent sequence differs by one nucleotide. The chain employs TRBV7-9 and TRBJ2-1, with no clear D. Germline CDR1 reads SEHNR; CDR2 reads FQNEAQ (reference sequence). V lost 2 bases and J lost 8, with 7 bases in between. The CDR3 has 12 residues. The CDR3 bases are TGTGCCAGCAGCTTACAGGTGGATGAGCAGTTCTTC. This sequence encodes CASSLQVDEQFF.